These 29 T cell receptor beta chains came from one sample sequenced in a study of T cell changes during pregnancy in multiple sclerosis. Sequencing was performed with immunoSEQ multiplex PCR; in TCRdb, only in-frame clones are kept and a portion is missing. The repertoire includes about 40,000 clones, 90% to 95% of them detected once, and 0.95% to 1.5% sits in the top ten. Source: peripheral blood, taken before pregnancy. Receptor source: a female donor with multiple sclerosis, enrolled in a pregnancy study.

J is TRBJ2-1 and V is TRBV9; 8 nucleotides agree with TRBD1. From germline, CDR1 is SGDLS and CDR2 YYNGEE. The V segment lost 0 bases and the J segment 4 bases; nucleotides outside the gene matches: 6. The CDR3 runs to 16 residues. The DNA of the CDR3 is TGTGCCAGCAGCGTAGCTGGCCAGGGGGCGTACAATGAGCAGTTCTTC. Protein: CASSVAGQGAYNEQFF.

The V gene is TRBV9, the J gene TRBJ1-1, with TRBD1 matching over 9 bases. The germline V gene has CDR1 SGDLS and CDR2 YYNGEE. This CDR3 comprises 15 residues. Unmatched junction bases numbered 3, after V lost 0 bases and J lost 3 bases. CDR3 nucleotide sequence: TGTGCCAGCAGCGTAGCTGGGGACAGGGACACTGAAGCTTTCTTT. Translating gives CASSVAGDRDTEAFF.

The chain employs TRBV5-1 and TRBJ2-3, with TRBD1 matching 10 bases. This CDR3 is built from 14 residues. The trim removed 3 bases at V and 4 bases at J, leaving 2 bases unmatched. Germline V gene lookup returns CDR1 SGHRS and CDR2 YFSETQ. This chain's CDR3 is CASSWGTGADTQYF. The CDR3 DNA sequence: TGCGCCAGCAGCTGGGGGACAGGGGCAGATACGCAGTATTTT. The full variable domain, completed using reference TRBV5-1 and TRBJ2-3, is KAGVTQTPRYLIKTRGQQVTLSCSPISGHRSVSWYQQTPGQGLQFLFEYFSETQRNKGNFPGRFSGRQFSNSRSEMNVSTLELGDSALYLCASSWGTGADTQYFGPGTRLTVL.

The chain is built from TRBV11-2 and TRBJ2-1; 10 nucleotides align to TRBD2. The V segment lost 7 bases and the J segment 6 bases; nucleotides outside the gene matches: 9. The germline V gene has CDR1 SGHAT and CDR2 FQNNGV. This CDR3 is built from 15 residues. The CDR3 loop is CASNFGASGSNEQFF. In nucleotides, the CDR3 is TGTGCCAGCAACTTCGGGGCTAGCGGGAGCAATGAGCAGTTCTTC.

The rearrangement uses TRBV5-4 and TRBJ2-5; 9 bases line up with TRBD2. Germline V gene data show CDR1 as SGHNT and CDR2 as YYREEE (reference sequence). V shed 5 bases and J 3 bases; nucleotides not matched to a gene: 2. The CDR3 runs 13 residues. CDR3 loop: CASRLAGEETQYF. The CDR3 DNA reads TGTGCCAGCAGGTTAGCGGGAGAAGAGACCCAGTACTTC.

The chain links TRBV23-1 to TRBJ2-5; 10 bases are shared with TRBD2. TRBV23-1 counts as an open reading frame of uncertain function. This CDR3 comprises 15 residues. Trimming removed 1 base from V and 7 bases from J; junction bases left unmatched: 6. CDR3 DNA: TGCGCCAGCAGTCAATGTGCTAGCGGGAGTGGGACCCAGTACTTC. Translating it yields CASSQCASGSGTQYF.

This chain uses TRBV5-6 with TRBJ2-5; 14 nucleotides line up with TRBD2. Germline V gives CDR1 SGHDT, CDR2 YYEEEE. CDR3 length: 19 residues. The junction had 12 bases not matched to a gene; V was cut back by 4 bases and J by 1 base. The CDR3 DNA is TGTGCCAGCAGCCCTCTGACAGGGGGGACTAGCGGGAGCCAAGAGACCCAGTACTTC. This sequence encodes CASSPLTGGTSGSQETQYF.

The chain joins TRBV2 to TRBJ2-1, with 7 bases fitting TRBD1. J was trimmed by 4 bases and V by 8 bases; bases with no gene match: 5. Germline V gene sequence: CDR1 SNHLY, CDR2 FYNNEI. The CDR3 loop spans 13 amino acids. The CDR3 loop reads CASDPGQYNEQFF. CDR3 DNA: TGTGCCAGCGATCCGGGACAGTACAATGAGCAGTTCTTC.

With regard to this clone: Germline and junction disagree at one end, which may indicate a read error. The chain carries TRBV7-2 and TRBJ2-3; perhaps TRBD2 as D (7 bases). Germline V gene sequence: CDR1 SGHTA, CDR2 FQGNSA. This CDR3 region has 14 residues. The CDR3 loop is CAGSLGGRADTQYF. The CDR3 DNA sequence: TGTGCCGGCAGCTTAGGGGGGAGGGCAGATACGCAGTATTTT.

The gene calls are TRBV18 and TRBJ2-1; 10 bases fit TRBD1. This CDR3 is built from 12 residues. The ends lost 2 bases at V and 15 bases at J; junction bases unmatched: 4. Germline CDR1 reads KGHSH; CDR2 reads LQKENI. CDR3 protein: CASSPRQGARFF. CDR3 sequence (DNA): TGTGCCAGCTCACCAAGACAGGGGGCAAGGTTCTTC. The full variable domain, completed using reference TRBV18 and TRBJ2-1, is NAGVMQNPRHLVRRRGQEARLRCSPMKGHSHVYWYRQLPEEGLKFMVYLQKENIIDESGMPKERFSAEFPKEGPSILRIQQVVRGDSAAYFCASSPRQGARFFGPGTRLTVL.

In regard to this clone: This sample includes further DNA sequences coding for the same CDR3. The chain recombines TRBV6-5 with TRBJ2-2, with 8 bases that match TRBD1. Germline V gene lookup returns CDR1 MNHEY and CDR2 SVGAGI. The CDR3 runs 14 residues. The ends lost 0 bases at V and 8 bases at J; junction bases unmatched: 2. The CDR3 sequence is CASSYSQGAGELFF. The CDR3 nucleotides are TGTGCCAGCAGTTACTCCCAGGGGGCTGGGGAGCTGTTTTTT.

V is TRBV6-5 and J is TRBJ1-5, with D hard to call. This CDR3 is 13 amino acids long. V shed 8 bases and J shed 5 bases, with 13 bases lying between them. The germline gives CDR1 MNHEY, CDR2 SVGAGI. CDR3: CASSREVDQPQHF. CDR3 sequence (DNA): TGTGCCAGCTCCCGGGAGGTAGATCAGCCCCAGCATTTT.

Of note for this clone: At one end the junction does not follow the germline gene, possibly because of a read error. The rearrangement links TRBV5-1 to TRBJ2-7; TRBD2 matches 12 bases. Germline loops: CDR1 SGHRS, CDR2 YFSETQ. The CDR3 sequence is 16 residues long. The DNA of the CDR3 is TGCGCCAGCAGGTTGGAGGGGACTAGCGGGTCCTACGAGCAGTACTTC. This gives the protein CASRLEGTSGSYEQYF.

The chain employs TRBV6-1 and TRBJ2-1; TRBD2 matches 10 bases. The CDR3 extends over 14 amino acids. Trimming took 7 bases from V and 4 from J; bases not matched to a gene: 4. The germline V gene has CDR1 MNHNS and CDR2 SASEGT. This chain's CDR3 is CASTTSGIYNEQFF. The CDR3 DNA sequence: TGTGCCAGCACCACTAGCGGGATTTACAATGAGCAGTTCTTC.

The rearrangement links TRBV7-9 to TRBJ1-4, with no clear D. CDR3 length: 15 residues. The V end lost 5 bases, the J end lost 2 bases, and 12 bases lay between the germline ends. Germline V CDR1 and CDR2: SEHNR, FQNEAQ (reference sequence). The CDR3 nucleotides are TGTGCCAGCAGCAGCACGGGGTCTACTAATGAAAAACTGTTTTTT. Translating gives CASSSTGSTNEKLFF.

The chain couples TRBV30 to TRBJ2-7; tentatively, D is TRBD1 (5 bases). Deletions cut 3 bases from V and 4 bases from J, with 16 bases between. The CDR3 extends over 14 amino acids. Germline CDR1 and CDR2: GTSNPN and SVGIG (reference sequence). The CDR3 loop reads CAWSPKVGEYEQYF. The CDR3 DNA is TGTGCCTGGAGCCCGAAGGTAGGGGAATACGAGCAGTACTTC.

The chain employs TRBV2 and TRBJ1-1, with TRBD1 identical over 8 bases. The germline CDR1 and CDR2 sequences are SNHLY and FYNNEI. With V trimmed by 8 bases and J by 1 base, 9 bases remained unmatched. The CDR3 totals 15 residues. DNA of the CDR3: TGTGCCAGCCCAAGGACAGGGCGGACGAACACTGAAGCTTTCTTT. Its translation is CASPRTGRTNTEAFF.

The chain employs TRBV7-6 and TRBJ2-3; D might be TRBD2 (6 bases). The ends were cut back, 0 bases at V and 3 bases at J, with 10 bases in the middle. Germline V gives CDR1 SGHVS, CDR2 FNYEAQ. This CDR3 is 15 amino acids long. The CDR3 loop reads CASSLAGGRTDTQYF. DNA of the CDR3: TGTGCCAGCAGCTTAGCAGGTGGGAGGACAGATACGCAGTATTTT.

A single count supports this clone. J is TRBJ1-5 and V is TRBV2; TRBD1 is a possible D gene (5 bases). Germline V gene lookup returns CDR1 SNHLY and CDR2 FYNNEI. The CDR3 has 15 amino acids. The germline V and J ends were trimmed by 3 bases and 4 bases, with 13 bases remaining between them. The CDR3 DNA follows: TGTGCCAGCAGTGAGAGGAGACAGACTAATCAGCCCCAGCATTTT. Translating gives CASSERRQTNQPQHF.

The V call is TRBV6-1, the J call TRBJ1-2; D gene uncertain. Trimming removed 7 bases at V and 3 bases at J, with 15 bases between. Germline loops: CDR1 MNHNS, CDR2 SASEGT. CDR3 length: 14 amino acids. The CDR3 region has the DNA TGTGCCAGCATCCACGCCCCCACGGACTATGGCTACACCTTC. Protein sequence: CASIHAPTDYGYTF.

The chain links TRBV4-2 to TRBJ2-5; TRBD2 is a possible D gene (6 bases). This CDR3 has 15 residues. Trimming cost V 4 bases and J 5 bases, with 17 bases left between them. Germline assignment: CDR1 LGHNA and CDR2 YNFKEQ. The CDR3 sequence: CASSPVAGSGETQYF. The CDR3 DNA reads TGTGCCAGCAGCCCAGTGGCGGGGAGCGGTGAGACCCAGTACTTC.

The chain carries TRBV10-3 and TRBJ2-2; TRBD1 agrees at 9 bases. Losses at the gene ends were 10 bases for V and 8 bases for J; bases not matched to a gene: 14. This CDR3 is built from 15 residues. CDR1 is ENHRY, CDR2 SYGVKD, per germline. The CDR3 DNA reads as TGTGCCACCCAGGAAGAGGGACAGGGTATAGGGGAGCTGTTTTTT. Translated: CATQEEGQGIGELFF.

The chain couples TRBV4-1 to TRBJ2-3, with a weak D call TRBD2 (6 bases). Trimming shortened V by 3 bases and J by 7 bases, and 14 bases separated the two germline ends. This CDR3 contains 14 residues. Germline assignment: CDR1 MGHRA and CDR2 YSYEKL. The CDR3 sequence is CASSQSSSEYTQYF. CDR3 sequence (DNA): TGCGCCAGCAGCCAGTCCTCTAGCGAGTATACGCAGTATTTT.

This clone has only a few counts. The gene calls are TRBV5-8 and TRBJ2-1, with TRBD2 matching 11 bases. This CDR3 has 15 amino acids. V lost 4 bases and J lost 4; bases outside the gene matches: 4. Germline CDR1 is SGHTS and CDR2 is YDEGEE. The CDR3 coding sequence is TGTGCCAGCAGCCCAGGGACTAGCGGATACAATGAGCAGTTCTTC. Its translation: CASSPGTSGYNEQFF.

CDR3 region: CASSRKQGKAFF. The DNA of the CDR3 is TGTGCCAGCAGTCGAAAACAGGGAAAAGCTTTCTTT. The chain combines TRBV6-5 with TRBJ1-1; D is possibly TRBD1 (6 bases). Germline loops: CDR1 MNHEY, CDR2 SVGAGI. The CDR3 consists of 12 residues. V was clipped by 5 bases and J by 9 bases, with 13 bases between them.

DNA for the CDR3: TGTGCCAGCTGGGGACAGGGTTACAACGAGCAGTACTTC. Amino acid sequence: CASWGQGYNEQYF. The chain carries TRBV6-1 and TRBJ2-7; 9 bases align to TRBD1. Germline CDR1 is MNHNS and CDR2 is SASEGT. V lost 8 bases, J lost 5 bases, and 7 bases stayed unmatched. The CDR3 contains 13 residues.

The chain joins TRBV6-1 to TRBJ1-1; the D gene is possibly TRBD1 (6 bases). The V gene's germline CDR1 is MNHNS and CDR2 SASEGT. CDR3 length equals 14 residues. Trimming took 6 bases from V and 4 from J, leaving 15 bases between them. The CDR3 bases are TGTGCCAGCAGAACAGACAGGCCCTCCACTGAAGCTTTCTTT. It translates to CASRTDRPSTEAFF.

J is TRBJ2-7 and V is TRBV13; weak D call: TRBD1 (5 bases). The CDR3 is 14 amino acids. The V gene's germline CDR1 is PRHDT and CDR2 FYEKMQ (reference sequence). V was cut by 0 bases and J by 3 bases, with 9 bases left in between. For the CDR3, the DNA is TGTGCCAGCAGCTTAGGATTAAGGGGCTACGAGCAGTACTTC. Its translation: CASSLGLRGYEQYF.

The table lists this clone with a count of one. V gene TRBV5-1 combines with J gene TRBJ2-5; TRBD2 matches 11 bases. This CDR3 has 17 residues. CDR1 is SGHRS and CDR2 is YFSETQ in the germline V gene. V lost 0 bases and J lost 4; bases outside the gene matches: 8. The CDR3 loop is CASSLATSGSSGETQYF. In nucleotides, the CDR3 is TGCGCCAGCAGCTTGGCTACTAGCGGGAGTTCAGGAGAGACCCAGTACTTC.